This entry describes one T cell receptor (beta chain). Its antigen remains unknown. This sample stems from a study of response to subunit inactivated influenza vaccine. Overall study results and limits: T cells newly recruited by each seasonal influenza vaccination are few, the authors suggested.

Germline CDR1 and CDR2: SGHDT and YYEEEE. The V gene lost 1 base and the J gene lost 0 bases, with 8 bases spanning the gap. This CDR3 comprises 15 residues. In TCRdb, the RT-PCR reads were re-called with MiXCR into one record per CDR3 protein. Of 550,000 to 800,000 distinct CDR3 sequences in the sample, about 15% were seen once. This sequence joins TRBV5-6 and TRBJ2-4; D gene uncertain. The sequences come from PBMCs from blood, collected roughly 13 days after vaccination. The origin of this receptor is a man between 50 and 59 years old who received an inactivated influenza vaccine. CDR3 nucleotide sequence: TGTGCCAGCAGCTTGACGGGCCCAGCCAAAAACATTCAGTACTTC. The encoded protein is CASSLTGPAKNIQYF.